This T cell receptor (beta chain) appears in the sequencing data of a study of shared clonotypes between healthy human individuals. Of note for this clone: Its specificity is unknown.

A roughly 200 ng quantity of DNA, some 30,000 T cell genomes, went into the sorted-subset replicate PCRs. Original methodology: Filtering differed since immunoSEQ provided only junctions, with no quality scores. Clones were sequenced by immunoSEQ multiplex PCR, and TCRdb holds only the in-frame ones, with some missing. The DNA was the basis for D and trimming; V, J and clone size are from that table. This table has about 2 million clones, about 95% appearing once. Terminally differentiated effector memory CD45RA+ cells were excluded from the naive CD8 cells, which were CD45RO-negative and positively selected for CCR7. None of the donors, who were healthy HIV-negative adults, had recently had acute infections or vaccinations. General study findings and limits: Unshared clonotypes carried lower generation probabilities than those common to all four donors.

The CDR3 is 17 residues long. J was trimmed by 8 bases and V by 3 bases; bases with no gene match: 10. Germline V gene lookup returns CDR1 SGHRS and CDR2 YFSETQ. Sequenced material: naive CD8+ T cells sorted from blood. The source is a man younger than 35 in good health. J is TRBJ2-1 and V is TRBV5-1, with 14 nucleotides matching TRBD2. Here the CDR3 DNA reads TGCGCCAGCAGCTATGTAGGACTAGCGGGAGGATCGTATGAGCAGTTCTTC. Translated: CASSYVGLAGGSYEQFF. Supplemented by reference TRBV5-1 and TRBJ2-1, the full variable domain reads KAGVTQTPRYLIKTRGQQVTLSCSPISGHRSVSWYQQTPGQGLQFLFEYFSETQRNKGNFPGRFSGRQFSNSRSEMNVSTLELGDSALYLCASSYVGLAGGSYEQFFGPGTRLTVL.